This T cell receptor beta chain was retrieved from a study of T cell responses to AZD1222 COVID-19 vaccine. Study findings and constraints: The donors showed a predominance of white British ancestry and of females, with possible underestimation of clonal diversity.

CDR1 and CDR2 (germline): MNHEY, SVGAGI. The CDR3 runs 13 residues. The V and J ends lost 7 bases and 1 base respectively, with 7 bases between them. On this clone itself: As yet, its antigen is unknown.

Sequencing used immunoSEQ multiplex PCR; TCRdb keeps in-frame clones, though not all of them. The table records 89,000 or so clones, 86% of them present only once. The rearrangement joins TRBV6-5 to TRBJ2-2; no firm D call. The sequencing here drew on peripheral blood, taken 28 days after the second AZD1222 dose. The TCR comes from an adult who received the AZD1222 COVID-19 vaccine. The CDR3, as DNA: TGTGCCAGCACTAGACAGAACACCGGGGAGCTGTTTTTT. Translating gives CASTRQNTGELFF.